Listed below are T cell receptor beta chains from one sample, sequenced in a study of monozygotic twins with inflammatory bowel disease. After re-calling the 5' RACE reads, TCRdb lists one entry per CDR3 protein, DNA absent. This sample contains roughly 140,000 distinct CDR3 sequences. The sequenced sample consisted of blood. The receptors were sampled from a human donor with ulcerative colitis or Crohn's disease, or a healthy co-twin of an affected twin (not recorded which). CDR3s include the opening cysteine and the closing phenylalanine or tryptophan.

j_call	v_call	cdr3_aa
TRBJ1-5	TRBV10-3	CAISESTWPQHF
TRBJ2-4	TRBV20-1	CSARQTGRNMQYF
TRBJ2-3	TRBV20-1	CSARDLGSTDTQYF
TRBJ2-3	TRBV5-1	CASSLRGRSTDTQYF
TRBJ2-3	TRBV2	CASSTPRRQVSSTDTQYF
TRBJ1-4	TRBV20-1	CSASRHRETNEKLFF
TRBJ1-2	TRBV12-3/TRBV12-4	CASSSTGDYGYTF
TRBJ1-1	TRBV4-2	CASSPGQARVNTEAFF
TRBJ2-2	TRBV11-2	CASRKISVNTGELFF
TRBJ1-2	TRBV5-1	CASSEGTYHGYTF
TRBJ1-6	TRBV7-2	CASSSGLGGYNSPLHF
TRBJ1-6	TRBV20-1	CSASIPGGSPLHF
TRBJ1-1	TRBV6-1	CASHHQGVFTEAFF
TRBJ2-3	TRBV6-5	CASSYRAGPTDTQYF
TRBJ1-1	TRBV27	CASSYRNPVIMNTEAFF
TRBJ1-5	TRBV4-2	CASSQESLVGNQPQHF
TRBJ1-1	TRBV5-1	CASSSQTGGGTEAFF
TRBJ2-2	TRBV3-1	CASSRPTGTGELFF
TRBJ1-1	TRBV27	CASSLLGPATEAFF
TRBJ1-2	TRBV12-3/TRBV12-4	CASSRTGDLYGYTF
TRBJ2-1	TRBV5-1	CASSSGNRGSYNEQFF
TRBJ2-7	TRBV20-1	CSAPIPVGLYEQYF
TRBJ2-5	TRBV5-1	CASSPRGGFTFRETQYF
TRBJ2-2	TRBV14	CASSQDWIGGATGELFF
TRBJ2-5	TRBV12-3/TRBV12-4	CASSLKGVETQYF
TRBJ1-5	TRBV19	CATRFRGGADQPQHF
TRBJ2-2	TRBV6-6	CASSYSRGTGELFF
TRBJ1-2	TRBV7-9	CASSPGWGYTF
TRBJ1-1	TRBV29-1	CSAGVDTDMNTEAFF
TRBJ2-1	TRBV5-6	CASSWAGLFGIGEQFF
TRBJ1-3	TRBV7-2	CASSLGGGNTIYF
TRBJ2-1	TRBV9	CASSPLAGGPYNEQFF
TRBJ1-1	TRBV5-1	CASRSSTGGYTEAFF
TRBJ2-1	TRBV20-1	CSACTSGGLLNEQFF
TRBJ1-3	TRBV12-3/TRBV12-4	CASSWAGPSGNTIYF
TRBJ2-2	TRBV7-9	CASNPGHLNTGELFF
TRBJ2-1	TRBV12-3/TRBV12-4	CASSPFKQGGRYEQFF
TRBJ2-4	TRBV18	CASSPPAGVVKNIQYF
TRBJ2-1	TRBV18	CASSQGAEVFEQFF
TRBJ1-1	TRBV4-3	CASSQEQSLETEAFF
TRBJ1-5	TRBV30	CAWSVQGYQPQHF
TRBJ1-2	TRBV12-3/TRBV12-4	CASSPGTGTANYGYTF